This T cell receptor (beta chain) was identified during a study of control samples from healthy donors and cancer patients. V was trimmed by 4 bases and J by 3 bases, leaving 10 bases between them. The germline CDR1 and CDR2 sequences are MGHRA and YSYEKL. The CDR3 is 14 amino acids. The protocol was immunoSEQ multiplex PCR, while the TCRdb copy is restricted to in-frame clones and leaves out a portion. The repertoire consists of around 79,000 clones, with roughly 93% occurring once and the leading ten covering over 1%. This chain uses TRBV4-1 with TRBJ2-1, with D possibly matching TRBD1 (7 bases). The sequencing sample was made of PBMCs. The receptor's source is a woman between 35 and 50 years old with lung cancer. CDR3 amino acids: CASSPGDSYNEQFF. The DNA for the CDR3 is TGCGCCAGCAGCCCGGGGGACAGCTACAATGAGCAGTTCTTC.